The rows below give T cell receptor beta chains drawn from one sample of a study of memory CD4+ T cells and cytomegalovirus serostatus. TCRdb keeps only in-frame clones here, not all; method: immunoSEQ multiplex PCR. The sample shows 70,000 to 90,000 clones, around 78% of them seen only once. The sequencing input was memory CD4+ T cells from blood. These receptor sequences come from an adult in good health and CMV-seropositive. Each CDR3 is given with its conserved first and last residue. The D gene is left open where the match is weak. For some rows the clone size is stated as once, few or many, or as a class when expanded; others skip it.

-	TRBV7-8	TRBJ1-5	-	TGTGCCAGCACGCTAACGGGCAATCAGCCCCAGCATTTT	CASTLTGNQPQHF
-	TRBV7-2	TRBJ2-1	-	TGTGCCAGCAGCTTATGGGCAGGGTCCGACAATGAGCAGTTCTTC	CASSLWAGSDNEQFF
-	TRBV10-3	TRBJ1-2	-	TGTGCCATCAGGGGAACCGACGGCCCCTATGGCTACACCTTC	CAIRGTDGPYGYTF
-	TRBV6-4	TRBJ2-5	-	TGTGCCACCCTATGGAGGAGGCAACAATGGCAAGAGACCCAGTACTTC	CATLWRRQQWQETQYF
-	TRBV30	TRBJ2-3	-	TGTGCCTGGAGTCCTGGCGCGGGGTCGGCAGATACGCAGTATTTT	CAWSPGAGSADTQYF
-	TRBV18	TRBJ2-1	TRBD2	TGTGCCAGCTCCCCCGGGACTAGCTCCTACAATGAGCAGTTCTTC	CASSPGTSSYNEQFF
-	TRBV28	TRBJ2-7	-	TGTGCCAGCAGATTGACCGGCTACGAGCAGTACTTC	CASRLTGYEQYF
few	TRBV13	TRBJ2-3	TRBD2	TGTGCCAGCAGCATCTCGGGACTAGCGGGGGGGCCCACAGATACGCAGTATTTT	CASSISGLAGGPTDTQYF
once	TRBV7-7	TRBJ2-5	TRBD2	TGTGCTAGCAGCCAAGTCGCGGGAGTTCAGACCCAGTACTTC	CASSQVAGVQTQYF
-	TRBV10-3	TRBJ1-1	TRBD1	TGTGCCATCAGCGGCCCGGGACAGGGGACCACTGAAGCTTTCTTT	CAISGPGQGTTEAFF
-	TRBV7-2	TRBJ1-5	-	TGTGCCAGCAGCGCCGGTTATCAGCCCCAGCATTTT	CASSAGYQPQHF
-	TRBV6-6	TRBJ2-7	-	TGTGCCAGCAGTTACGACGGACGATACTACGAGCAGTACTTC	CASSYDGRYYEQYF
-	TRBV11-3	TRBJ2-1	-	TGTGCCAGCAGCTTAGAGCGCCGACACAATGAGCAGTTCTTC	CASSLERRHNEQFF
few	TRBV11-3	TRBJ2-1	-	TGTGCCAGCAGCTTACACTCCGGGCCCCAAGGTTACAATGAGCAGTTCTTC	CASSLHSGPQGYNEQFF
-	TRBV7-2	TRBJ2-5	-	TGTGCCAGCAGCCAAGCGGCCAACCAAGAGACCCAGTACTTC	CASSQAANQETQYF
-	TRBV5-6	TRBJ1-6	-	TGTGCCAGCAGCTTGGGTGGCGGTAGAGGGAATTCACCCCTCCACTTT	CASSLGGGRGNSPLHF
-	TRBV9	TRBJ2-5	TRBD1	TGTGCCAGCAGCCCAAGCCGGACAGGGGTGGGAGAGACCCAGTACTTC	CASSPSRTGVGETQYF
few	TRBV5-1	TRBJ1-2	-	TGCGCCAGCAGCTTGCGCAGGGCTGTAGATGGCTACACCTTC	CASSLRRAVDGYTF
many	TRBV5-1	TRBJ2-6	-	TGCGCCAGCAGCTTGGCCTTGGCCGGGGCCAACGTCCTGACTTTC	CASSLALAGANVLTF
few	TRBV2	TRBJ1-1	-	TGTGCCAGCAGTGCTACAGGCGGTCGTGAAGCTTTCTTT	CASSATGGREAFF
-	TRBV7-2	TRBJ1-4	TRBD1	TGTGCCAGCAGCGTTCTACAGGGGACTAATGAAAAACTGTTTTTT	CASSVLQGTNEKLFF
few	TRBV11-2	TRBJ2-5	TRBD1	TGTGCCAGCAGCCGGGACAGGGGACGGGAGACCCAGTACTTC	CASSRDRGRETQYF
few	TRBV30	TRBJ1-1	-	TGTGCCTGGAGCTCAGGGGAAGCTTTCTTT	CAWSSGEAFF
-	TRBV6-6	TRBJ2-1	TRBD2	TGTGCCAGCAGTTCCTCTTTTGCGGGAGGTTACAATGAGCAGTTCTTC	CASSSSFAGGYNEQFF
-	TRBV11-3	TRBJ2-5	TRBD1	TGTGCCAGCAGCCCACCGGGACAGGGCATGGAGACCCAGTACTTC	CASSPPGQGMETQYF
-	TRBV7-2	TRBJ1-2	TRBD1	TGTGCCAGCAGCTCCCAAGGGACAGGGTATATCTATGGCTACACCTTC	CASSSQGTGYIYGYTF
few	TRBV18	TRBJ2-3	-	TGTGCCAGCTCACCAGGTACCGGATTCACAGATACGCAGTATTTT	CASSPGTGFTDTQYF
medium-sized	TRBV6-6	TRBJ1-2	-	TGTGCCAGCAGCCCCAGTTATGGCTACACCTTC	CASSPSYGYTF